This entry is about one T cell receptor (beta chain). This specimen comes from a study of T cell changes during pregnancy in multiple sclerosis. Libraries were prepared by immunoSEQ multiplex PCR; TCRdb keeps only in-frame clonotypes and omits some of them. The sample yields about 52,000 clones, around 94% seen once. The germline V gene has CDR1 SQVTM and CDR2 ANQGSEA. The CDR3 is 13 residues long. Trimming cost V 4 bases and J 3 bases, with 10 bases left between them. Sample: CD4+ T cells from peripheral blood mononuclear cells, taken in the third trimester of pregnancy. The chain combines TRBV29-1 with TRBJ1-3, with D maybe TRBD1 (6 bases). This receptor was taken from a female donor with multiple sclerosis, enrolled in a pregnancy study. The CDR3 loop reads CSVGTGSGNTIYF. In DNA, the CDR3 is TGCAGCGTTGGAACAGGGAGTGGAAACACCATATATTTT.